This record looks at one TCR beta chain sequence and its context. This clonotype came up a few times. Its binding antigen is unknown. No qualities accompany the bases; no much larger clone lies one base away. The method behind the library was RT-PCR. The instrument was an Illumina HiSeq 2500. The public reads were reprocessed in TCRdb via fastp at Q25 and MiXCR, keeping in-frame beta chains. Each entry is one CDR3 protein sequence, shown with its most common DNA and genes. A total of under 850,000 distinct CDR3 sequences appear in this sample, approximately 18% of them only once. Clones ranked in the top ten supply about 11% of the sample. These data originate in a study of response to subunit inactivated influenza vaccine (dated by TCRdb to the late 2010s). Background on the whole study: Deep quantitative T cell receptor repertoire profiling was used in the study to track responses to a trivalent subunit inactivated influenza vaccine. The paper as a whole reports these results and caveats: The authors suggested that each seasonal influenza vaccination may recruit only a limited number of new T cells.

Reading from cysteine to phenylalanine, the CDR3 counts 13 amino acids. Only CDR3 DNA is held: 39 bases, read in frame from base 1. V loses 5 bases of germline sequence and J loses 4 bases, and the interval between the two ends is 9 bases. CDR1 and CDR2, per the germline V gene (reference sequence), are SEHNR and FQNEAQ. The input for sequencing was PBMCs from blood, taken roughly 5 days after vaccination. The clonotype originates from a man aged 50 to 59 who received an inactivated influenza vaccine. Donor details come from another sample of the same person, matched by shared clones. The chain couples TRBV7-9 to TRBJ2-1; perhaps TRBD2 is the D gene, with 5 bases matching. The CDR3 region: CASSNGKYNEQFF. The DNA is TGTGCCAGCAGCAACGGGAAATACAATGAGCAGTTCTTC.